The T cell receptor beta chain described here comes from a study of response to subunit inactivated influenza vaccine. Whole-study findings and limits: A suggestion made by the authors is that each seasonal influenza vaccination recruits few new T cells.

Trimming shortened V by 6 bases and J by 7 bases, and 22 bases separated the two germline ends. CDR1 and CDR2 from the germline V gene are MNHNS and SASEGT. The CDR3 totals 17 residues. Of note for this clonotype: The target antigen is unknown.

MiXCR, applied by TCRdb to the RT-PCR reads, yields one record per CDR3 protein. The sample lists about 500,000 distinct CDR3 sequences; approximately 15% were seen once. The chain carries TRBV6-1 and TRBJ1-6, with D possibly being TRBD1 (5 bases). The clonotype comes from a man aged 50 to 69 who received an inactivated influenza vaccine. Sequences were derived from CD4+ T cells sorted from PBMCs, sampled roughly 24 months after vaccination. The CDR3 protein is CASRGGRTREKNSPLHF. In DNA, the CDR3 is TGTGCCAGCAGGGGAGGACGAACCAGGGAGAAGAATTCACCCCTCCACTTT.